This T cell receptor (beta chain) was identified in a study of cytomegalovirus exposure and HLA in healthy donors. The junction had 6 bases not matched to a gene; V was cut back by 4 bases and J by 2 bases. Germline V gene sequence: CDR1 SGHRS, CDR2 YFSETQ. This CDR3 has 15 amino acids. The PCR used 60 Vbeta and 13 Jbeta primers. Profiled with immunoSEQ multiplex PCR; TCRdb holds only in-frame clones, not every one. The sample lists more than 150,000 clones, around 78% seen once, with approximately 1.5% in the top ten. The sequence was collected from a man aged 35-49 years in good health and CMV-seronegative. Sequenced: PBMCs. This chain links TRBV5-1 with TRBJ2-1; TRBD1 matches at 7 bases. The CDR3 DNA follows: TGCGCCAGCAGCGAAGCCGGGACAGCCTACAATGAGCAGTTCTTC. Translated, it gives CASSEAGTAYNEQFF.